Below, 16 T cell receptor beta chains from the same sample are listed, as sequenced in a study of response to subunit inactivated influenza vaccine. TCRdb passed the RT-PCR reads through MiXCR, listing each CDR3 protein once. In the table there are hundreds of thousands of distinct CDR3 sequences, roughly 15% of which are singletons. Sequencing was performed on PBMCs from blood, taken approximately 15 days before vaccination. The receptors stem from a man aged 45 to 65 who received an inactivated influenza vaccine.

This clonotype was recorded many times. This chain links TRBV11-2 with TRBJ2-5; a weak D match, TRBD1 (6 bases). This CDR3 spans 15 amino acids. CDR1 and CDR2 from the germline V gene are SGHAT and FQNNGV. With 5 bases removed from V and 6 bases from J, the gap between germline ends came to 19 bases. CDR3 bases: TGTGCCAGCAGCCAATACGGGGCAGGGGCGCAGACCCAGTACTTC. Translating it yields CASSQYGAGAQTQYF.

The chain joins TRBV11-2 to TRBJ2-4, with 7 bases that match TRBD2. J was trimmed by 2 bases and V by 1 base; bases with no gene match: 11. CDR1 is SGHAT, CDR2 FQNNGV, per germline. This CDR3 comprises 18 residues. The CDR3 sequence is CASSLVGRRRGSKNIQYF. DNA for the CDR3: TGTGCCAGCAGCTTAGTGGGCAGGAGGCGGGGGTCCAAAAACATTCAGTACTTC. Variable domain in full (rest from reference TRBV11-2 and TRBJ2-4): EAGVAQSPRYKIIEKRQSVAFWCNPISGHATLYWYQQILGQGPKLLIQFQNNGVVDDSQLPKDRFSAERLKGVDSTLKIQPAKLEDSAVYLCASSLVGRRRGSKNIQYFGAGTRLSVL.

V is TRBV28 and J is TRBJ2-6; D remains ambiguous. The germline gives CDR1 MDHEN, CDR2 SYDVKM. The length of the CDR3 is 12 residues. Trimming cost V 6 bases and J 12 bases, with 12 bases left between them. The chain's CDR3 is CASSVPEGVLTF. The CDR3 DNA sequence: TGTGCCAGCAGCGTCCCTGAAGGCGTCCTGACTTTC. Based on the CDR3 plus reference TRBV28 and TRBJ2-6, the full variable domain is DVKVTQSSRYLVKRTGEKVFLECVQDMDHENMFWYRQDPGLGLRLIYFSYDVKMKEKGDIPEGYSVSREKKERFSLILESASTNQTSMYLCASSVPEGVLTFGAGSRLTVL.

This clonotype was seen many times. The chain joins TRBV15 to TRBJ2-1; D may match TRBD1 or TRBD2 (6 bases each). This CDR3 is 14 amino acids long. Trimming took off 0 bases at V and 7 bases at J, with 10 bases between the two ends. CDR1 is LNHNV, CDR2 YYDKDF, per germline (reference sequence). The CDR3 loop is CATSRDEGGNEQFF. Here the CDR3 DNA reads TGTGCCACCAGCAGAGATGAGGGGGGTAATGAGCAGTTCTTC.

The V call is TRBV11-2, the J call TRBJ2-7; 10 positions agree with TRBD1. This CDR3 contains 15 residues. Germline lookup yields CDR1 SGHAT and CDR2 FQNNGV. The V segment lost 5 bases and the J segment 2 bases; nucleotides outside the gene matches: 6. CDR3 sequence (DNA): TGTGCCAGCAGCCCGATGGGACAGGGGACCTACGAGCAGTACTTC. As protein: CASSPMGQGTYEQYF.

The chain recombines TRBV20-1 with TRBJ1-1, with D unresolved. Looked up from germline, CDR1 is DFQATT and CDR2 is SNEGSKA (reference sequence). Deletions cut 3 bases from V and 1 base from J, with 6 bases between. This CDR3 has 12 amino acids. CDR3 region: CSARRPNTEAFF. The CDR3 DNA reads TGCAGTGCTAGGAGACCGAACACTGAAGCTTTCTTT.

This clonotype was counted at least ten times. The chain is built from TRBV4-2 and TRBJ2-1; 9 nucleotides match TRBD2. This CDR3 is built from 18 residues. J was trimmed by 4 bases and V by 1 base; bases with no gene match: 11. The V gene's germline CDR1 is LGHNA and CDR2 YNFKEQ. The CDR3 reads CASSQGPGAGGEYNEQFF. Here the CDR3 DNA reads TGTGCCAGCAGCCAAGGCCCGGGGGCGGGAGGGGAATACAATGAGCAGTTCTTC.

This clonotype has more than one count but fewer than ten. The DNA is left out, because the CDR3 cannot be placed on it with certainty; the CDR3 is given as TCRdb lists it. The chain joins TRBV21-1 to TRBJ2-3; TRBD1 is the table's D call, not checked against the DNA. TRBV21-1 is noted as a pseudogene. The CDR3 spans 17 amino acids, including both terminal residues. The chain's CDR3 is CASSKWGQGAGTDTQYF.

Worth noting for this clonotype: Its ends do not fully match the called genes, so a read error is possible. This chain links TRBV24-1 with TRBJ1-1; D perhaps matches TRBD1 (5 bases). Per the germline V gene, CDR1 is KGHDR and CDR2 is SFDVKD. There are 13 residues in the CDR3. The CDR3: CASSGGLSTEAFF. CDR3 DNA: TGTGCCTCCAGTGGGGGATTGAGCACTGAAGCTTTCTTT.

The rearrangement joins TRBV7-2 to TRBJ2-3; D is tentatively TRBD1 or TRBD2 (5 bases each). The CDR3 runs 17 residues. The germline V gene encodes CDR1 SGHTA and CDR2 FQGNSA. Trimming removed 2 bases at V and 4 bases at J, with 19 bases between. For the CDR3, the DNA is TGTGCCAGCAGCTTATTGGTGACGGGGCCCATGGCAGATACGCAGTATTTT. Its translation: CASSLLVTGPMADTQYF.

This clonotype was found a few times. This chain joins TRBV14 and TRBJ1-1; D call uncertain. CDR3 length: 16 amino acids. Germline V gives CDR1 SGHDN, CDR2 FVKESK. Trimming removed 2 bases from V and 1 base from J, with 14 bases in between. The CDR3 DNA reads TGTGCCAGCAGCCAAATCGTGCCAGGATGGAACACTGAAGCTTTCTTT. Translated: CASSQIVPGWNTEAFF.

This chain links TRBV19 with TRBJ2-4; 8 positions agree with TRBD1. This CDR3 is built from 14 residues. V trimming: 6 bases; J trimming: 2 bases; junction bases outside the gene matches: 3. The germline V gene encodes CDR1 LNHDA and CDR2 SQIVND (reference sequence). The CDR3 is CASRTGGSKNIQYF. Here the CDR3 DNA reads TGTGCCAGTAGAACAGGGGGTTCCAAAAACATTCAGTACTTC.

This clonotype has just a few counts. CDR3 amino acids: CSARRFGGVYNEQFF. The CDR3 region has the DNA TGCAGTGCTAGAAGATTCGGGGGAGTTTACAATGAGCAGTTCTTC. This chain connects TRBV20-1 to TRBJ2-1, with D perhaps TRBD2 (6 bases). The germline V gene has CDR1 DFQATT and CDR2 SNEGSKA (reference sequence). V lost 2 bases and J lost 4, with 15 bases in between. The CDR3 is 15 residues long.

The rearrangement uses TRBV18 and TRBJ2-5; no definite D call. Germline V gives CDR1 KGHSH, CDR2 LQKENI. The CDR3 is 11 amino acids. Trimming shortened V by 6 bases and J by 9 bases, and 11 bases separated the two germline ends. The DNA of the CDR3 is TGTGCCAGCTCCCATGAGGCGGCCCAGTACTTC. Encoded protein: CASSHEAAQYF. The full variable domain, rest sourced from reference TRBV18 and TRBJ2-5, is NAGVMQNPRHLVRRRGQEARLRCSPMKGHSHVYWYRQLPEEGLKFMVYLQKENIIDESGMPKERFSAEFPKEGPSILRIQQVVRGDSAAYFCASSHEAAQYFGPGTRLLVL.

In its sample, this clonotype was seen many times. V gene TRBV5-1 combines with J gene TRBJ1-5; D is possibly TRBD1 (6 bases). The CDR3 has 14 amino acids. V lost 4 bases, J lost 3 bases, and 11 bases lay in between. Germline CDR1 is SGHRS and CDR2 is YFSETQ. The CDR3, as DNA: TGCGCCAGCAGCCCGGGACAAGCCAATCAGCCCCAGCATTTT. Protein sequence: CASSPGQANQPQHF.

This clonotype was detected a few times. V gene TRBV6-2 or TRBV6-3 combines with J gene TRBJ1-2; D is unclear. V lost 2 bases, J lost 4 bases, and 11 bases lay in between. CDR3 size: 14 residues. Germline CDR1 is MNHEY and CDR2 is SVGEGT. The CDR3 loop is CASSYPSRAYGYTF. CDR3 nucleotides: TGTGCCAGCAGTTACCCGTCAAGGGCCTATGGCTACACCTTC.